This TCR beta chain comes out of a study of shared clonotypes between healthy human individuals (TCRdb year 2020). In terms of the full investigation: A few men and two women, aged 18 to 49 years, made up the cohort. Different laboratories and diverse techniques were used to prepare libraries and sequence TCR repertoires, to increase sequencing depth and limit assay-specific biases. The study deeply sequenced blood TCR repertoires of about 5 healthy adults to estimate repertoire size and the extent of clonotype sharing between individuals. Per donor, leukapheresis produced somewhere between about 0.94 and 10 billion PBMCs. Per donor, three plates each were used for CD4 naive and CD4 memory, two for CD8 naive, and one for CD8 memory.

A remark on this clone: Its antigen specificity is not known. Within one base of it there is no much larger clone, and no base qualities were kept.

Results and caveats for the whole study, not just this receptor: Incomplete sequencing was indicated by rarefaction of sorted-subset datasets, despite the large sequencing depth. Pairwise subsampling indicated that sequencing depth was expected to affect the degree of clonotype sharing among donors. Compared with non-shared clonotypes, clonotypes shared by all four sorted-subset donors had higher generation probabilities. Because the study included only a small number of donors, the genetic and exposure-history diversity represented was limited. Only blood was sampled, and tissue TCR repertoires likely differ from those in blood. Larger estimated clonotype richness was generally found for naive subsets than for memory subsets. Roughly 5.2% of naive CD4, 3.5% of naive CD8, roughly 2.4% of memory CD4, and about 0.4% of memory CD8 clonotypes were shared across four donors.

CD8 naive samples were obtained by positive selection for CCR7 among CD45RO-negative cells, yielding a CD45RA+CCR7+ population from which TemRA cells were excluded. Healthy HIV-negative adults with no recently reported acute infections or vaccinations were included as donors. Every donor was a Caucasian adult residing in Nashville, Tennessee, USA. After blood collection by leukapheresis, PBMCs were isolated using Ficoll-Histopaque density gradient centrifugation and then cryopreserved in the vapor phase of liquid nitrogen. Analytical flow cytometry was used to check the purity and quantity of each magnetically sorted T cell population. Genomic DNA was isolated from each sorted fraction and quantified by UV absorbance on a Nanodrop 2000c. CDR1 and CDR2 were assigned from the germline V gene (reference sequence) as MNHNY and SVGAGI. Taken from cysteine to phenylalanine, the CDR3 has 14 residues. Kept here is only the CDR3 DNA, which spans 42 bases and is read in frame from base 1. Unmatched junction bases come to 8, with V trimmed by 5 bases and J by 10 bases.

Using the deep immunoSEQ assay, multiplex PCR amplified TCR CDR3 regions from genomic DNA. Extracted genomic DNA from each cell subset was distributed evenly across all wells of several immunoSEQ 96-well plates, and each plate was treated as a replicate. Each replicate PCR for sorted subsets received roughly 0.2 ug genomic DNA, equal to 28,000 or so T cell genomes. Purified libraries were quantified with a Qubit 3.0 fluorometer, sized on a Bioanalyzer 2100, and re-quantified with the KAPA Library Quantification kit. Every immunoSEQ 96-well plate was sequenced on a separate single-read 150-cycle Illumina NextSeq 550 flow cell. The authors processed their data as follows. Because only junctional sequences without quality scores were contained in the immunoSEQ output, filtering matching that applied to full-length reads could not be performed. To assign V/J genes and CDR3, sequences were annotated using PyIR, a Python wrapper for IgBLAST v1.9, with IMGT germline references. Reads with weak V/J assignments (E-value above 1e-6), missing CDR3, stop codons, out-of-frame junctions, or ambiguous translated residues were removed. A V3J clonotype was defined by an identical inferred V gene, J gene, and CDR3 amino acid sequence. Percentage overlap between repertoires was computed as shared unique clonotypes divided by the size of the smaller repertoire. Three approaches were used to assess repertoire richness: RTK rarefaction, the Chao1 estimator, and Recon v2.1 estimates of unobserved clonotypes. Generation probabilities were computed with OLGA for all TCRbeta clonotypes obtained by the gDNA method from several donors. The immuneACCESS repertoire file appears here via TCRdb, limited to in-frame rearrangements. These files lack a portion of the clones; in checked studies, under half of the deficit traces to unresolved V genes, and the cause of the others is not known. The V and J calls and clone size come from that table; D and trimming were worked out from the DNA. For this sample there are 2 million to 2.5 million clones; less than 95% appear just once. The top ten clones comprise about 1.1% of the sample.

The sequence joins TRBV6-6 to TRBJ1-6; 7 middle bases align to TRBD1. The receptor was isolated from a man between 18 and 35 years old in good health. The sequenced sample consisted of naive CD8+ T cells sorted from blood. The cell subset or site label on this specimen signifies: CD45RA+CCR7+. Here is the DNA: TGTGCCAGCAGTCCCCGGGACAGCGGCTCACCCCTCCACTTT. The encoded protein is CASSPRDSGSPLHF.